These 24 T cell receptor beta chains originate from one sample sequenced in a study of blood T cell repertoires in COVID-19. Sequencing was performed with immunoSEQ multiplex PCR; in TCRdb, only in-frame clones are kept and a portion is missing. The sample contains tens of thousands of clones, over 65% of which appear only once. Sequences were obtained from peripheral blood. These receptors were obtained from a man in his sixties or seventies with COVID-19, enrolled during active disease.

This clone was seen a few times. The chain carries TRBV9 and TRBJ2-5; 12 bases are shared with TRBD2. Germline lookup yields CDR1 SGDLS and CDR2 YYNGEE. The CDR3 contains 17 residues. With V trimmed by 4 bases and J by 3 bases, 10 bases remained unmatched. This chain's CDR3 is CASSPLATSGSEETQYF. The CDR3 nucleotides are TGTGCCAGCAGCCCCTTAGCGACTAGCGGGAGTGAAGAGACCCAGTACTTC.

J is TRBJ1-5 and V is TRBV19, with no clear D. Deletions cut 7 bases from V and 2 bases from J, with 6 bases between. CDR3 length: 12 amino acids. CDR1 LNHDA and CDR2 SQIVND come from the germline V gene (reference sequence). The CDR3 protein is CASNSGNQPQHF. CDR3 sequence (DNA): TGTGCCAGTAATTCGGGCAATCAGCCCCAGCATTTT.

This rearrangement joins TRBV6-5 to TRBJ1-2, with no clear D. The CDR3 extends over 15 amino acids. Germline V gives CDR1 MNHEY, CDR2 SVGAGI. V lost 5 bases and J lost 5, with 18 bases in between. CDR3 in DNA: TGTGCCAGCAGTACCCCCCGGAGGGAAGGATATGGCTACACCTTC. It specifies CASSTPRREGYGYTF.

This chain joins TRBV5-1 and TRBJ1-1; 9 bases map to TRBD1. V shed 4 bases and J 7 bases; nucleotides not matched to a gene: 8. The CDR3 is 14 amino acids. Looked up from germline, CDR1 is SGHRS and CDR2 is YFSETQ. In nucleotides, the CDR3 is TGCGCCAGCAGCCCCGCGACAGGGGGGCTTGAAGCTTTCTTT. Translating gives CASSPATGGLEAFF.

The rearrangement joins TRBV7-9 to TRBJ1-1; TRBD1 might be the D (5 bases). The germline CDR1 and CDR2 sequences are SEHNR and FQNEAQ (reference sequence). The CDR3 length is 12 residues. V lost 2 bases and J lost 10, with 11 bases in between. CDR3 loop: CASSLSSQGAFF. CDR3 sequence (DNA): TGTGCCAGCAGCTTAAGCAGTCAGGGAGCTTTCTTT.

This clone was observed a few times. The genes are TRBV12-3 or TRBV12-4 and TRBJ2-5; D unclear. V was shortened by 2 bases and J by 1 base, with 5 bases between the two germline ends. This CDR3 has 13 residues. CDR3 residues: CASSLYSQETQYF. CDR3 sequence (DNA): TGTGCCAGCAGTTTATACAGCCAAGAGACCCAGTACTTC.

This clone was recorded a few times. This CDR3 is CASRRTGASGNTIYF. CDR3 nucleotide sequence: TGTGCCAGCAGAAGGACAGGCGCCTCTGGAAACACCATATATTTT. The rearrangement joins TRBV6-5 to TRBJ1-3, with 7 bases matching TRBD1. This CDR3 contains 15 residues. Unmatched junction bases numbered 5, after V lost 6 bases and J lost 0 bases. The germline gives CDR1 MNHEY, CDR2 SVGAGI.

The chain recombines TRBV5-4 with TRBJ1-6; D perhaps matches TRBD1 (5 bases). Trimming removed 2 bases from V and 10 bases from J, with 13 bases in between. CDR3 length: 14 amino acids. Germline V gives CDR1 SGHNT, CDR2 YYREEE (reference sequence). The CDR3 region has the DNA TGTGCCAGCAGCTTCGGACATGACGACTCACCCCTCCACTTT. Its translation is CASSFGHDDSPLHF.

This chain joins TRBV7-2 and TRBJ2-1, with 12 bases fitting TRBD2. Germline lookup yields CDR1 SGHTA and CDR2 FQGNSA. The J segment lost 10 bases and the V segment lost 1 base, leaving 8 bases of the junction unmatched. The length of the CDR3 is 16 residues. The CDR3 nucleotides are TGTGCCAGCAGCTTAGAGATGCTAGCGGGAGGGTCCGAGCAGTTCTTC. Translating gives CASSLEMLAGGSEQFF.

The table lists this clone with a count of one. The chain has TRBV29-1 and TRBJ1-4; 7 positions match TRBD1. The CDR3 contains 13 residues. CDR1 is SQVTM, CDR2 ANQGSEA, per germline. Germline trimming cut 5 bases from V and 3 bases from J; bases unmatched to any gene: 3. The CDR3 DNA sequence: TGCAGCGTTCTCGGGACAGCTAATGAAAAACTGTTTTTT. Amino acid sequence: CSVLGTANEKLFF.

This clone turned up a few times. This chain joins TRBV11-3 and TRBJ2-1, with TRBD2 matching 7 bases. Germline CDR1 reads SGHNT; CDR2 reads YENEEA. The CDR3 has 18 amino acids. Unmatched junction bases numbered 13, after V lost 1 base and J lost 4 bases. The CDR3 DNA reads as TGTGCCAGCAGCTTAGGGTCATTAGCGGGCCCGGGATACAATGAGCAGTTCTTC. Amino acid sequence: CASSLGSLAGPGYNEQFF.

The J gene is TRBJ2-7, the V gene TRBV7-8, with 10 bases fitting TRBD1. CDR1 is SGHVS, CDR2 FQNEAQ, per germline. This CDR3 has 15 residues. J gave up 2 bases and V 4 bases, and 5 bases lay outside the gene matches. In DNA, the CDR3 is TGTGCCAGCAGCTCCCCCGGACAGGGGGCCTACGAGCAGTACTTC. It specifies CASSSPGQGAYEQYF.

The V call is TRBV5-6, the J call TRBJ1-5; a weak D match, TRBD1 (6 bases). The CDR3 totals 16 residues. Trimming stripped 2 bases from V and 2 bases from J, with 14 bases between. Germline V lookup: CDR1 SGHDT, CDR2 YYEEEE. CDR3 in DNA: TGTGCCAGCAGCTTAGGGGCTGGGGGCGGCAATCAGCCCCAGCATTTT. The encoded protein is CASSLGAGGGNQPQHF.

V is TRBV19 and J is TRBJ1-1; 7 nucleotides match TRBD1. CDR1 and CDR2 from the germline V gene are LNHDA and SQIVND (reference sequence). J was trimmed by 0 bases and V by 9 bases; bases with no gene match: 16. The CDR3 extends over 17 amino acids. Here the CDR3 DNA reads TGTGCCAGAAGACAGGGCTGGAGTGGGGCCTTGAACACTGAAGCTTTCTTT. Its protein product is CARRQGWSGALNTEAFF.

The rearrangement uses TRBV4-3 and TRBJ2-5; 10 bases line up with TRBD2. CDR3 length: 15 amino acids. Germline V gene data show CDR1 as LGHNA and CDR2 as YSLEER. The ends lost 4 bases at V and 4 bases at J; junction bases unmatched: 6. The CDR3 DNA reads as TGCGCCAGCAGCCCTACTAGCGGGAACGGAGAGACCCAGTACTTC. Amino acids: CASSPTSGNGETQYF.

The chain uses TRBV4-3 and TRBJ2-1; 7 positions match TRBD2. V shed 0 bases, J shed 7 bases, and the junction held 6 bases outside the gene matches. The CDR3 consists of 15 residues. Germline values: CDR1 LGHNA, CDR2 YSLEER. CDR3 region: CASSQDLTSFNEQFF. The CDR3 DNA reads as TGCGCCAGCAGCCAAGATCTGACTAGCTTTAATGAGCAGTTCTTC.

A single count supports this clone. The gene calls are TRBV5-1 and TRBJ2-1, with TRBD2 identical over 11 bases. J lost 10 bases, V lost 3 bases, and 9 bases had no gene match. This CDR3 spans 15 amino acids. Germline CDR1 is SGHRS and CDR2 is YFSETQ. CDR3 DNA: TGCGCCAGCAGCTCTAGCGGGAGGACAGGGTACGAGCAGTTCTTC. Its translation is CASSSSGRTGYEQFF. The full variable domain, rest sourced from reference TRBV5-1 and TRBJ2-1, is KAGVTQTPRYLIKTRGQQVTLSCSPISGHRSVSWYQQTPGQGLQFLFEYFSETQRNKGNFPGRFSGRQFSNSRSEMNVSTLELGDSALYLCASSSSGRTGYEQFFGPGTRLTVL.

This CDR3 reads CASSRTSGRASGNEQFF. In DNA, the CDR3 is TGCGCCAGCAGCCGGACTAGCGGGAGGGCCTCTGGGAATGAGCAGTTCTTC. This chain joins TRBV4-3 and TRBJ2-1, with 15 bases that match TRBD2. The CDR3 contains 17 residues. The V segment lost 4 bases and the J segment 7 bases; nucleotides outside the gene matches: 8. The germline V gene encodes CDR1 LGHNA and CDR2 YSLEER.

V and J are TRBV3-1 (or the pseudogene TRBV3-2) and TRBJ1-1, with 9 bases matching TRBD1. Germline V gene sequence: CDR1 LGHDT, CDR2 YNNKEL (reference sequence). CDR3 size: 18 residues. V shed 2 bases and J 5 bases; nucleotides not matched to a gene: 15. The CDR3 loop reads CASSQSRPGQGGRTEAFF. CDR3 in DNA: TGTGCCAGCAGCCAATCTCGCCCGGGACAGGGAGGAAGGACTGAAGCTTTCTTT.

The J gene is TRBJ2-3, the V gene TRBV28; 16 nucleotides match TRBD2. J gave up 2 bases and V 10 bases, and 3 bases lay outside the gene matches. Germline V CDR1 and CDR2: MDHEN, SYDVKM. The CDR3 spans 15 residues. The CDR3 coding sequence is TGTGCCACTGGGACTAGCGGGAGGGCCACAGATACGCAGTATTTT. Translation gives CATGTSGRATDTQYF.

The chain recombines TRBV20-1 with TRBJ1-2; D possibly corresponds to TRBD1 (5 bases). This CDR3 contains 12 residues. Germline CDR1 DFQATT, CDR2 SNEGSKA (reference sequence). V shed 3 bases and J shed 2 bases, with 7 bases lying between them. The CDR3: CSASRQNYGYTF. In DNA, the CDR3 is TGCAGTGCTAGTCGACAGAACTATGGCTACACCTTC.

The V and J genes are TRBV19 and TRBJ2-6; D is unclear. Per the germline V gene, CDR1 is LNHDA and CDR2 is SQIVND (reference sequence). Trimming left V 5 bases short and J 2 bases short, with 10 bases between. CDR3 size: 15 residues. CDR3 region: CASSQAQAGANVLTF. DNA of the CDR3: TGTGCCAGTAGTCAGGCCCAGGCTGGGGCCAACGTCCTGACTTTC.

The CDR3 DNA is TGCAGCGTCCGGACTAGCGGGATGGAGAACACCGGGGAGCTGTTTTTT. Translation: CSVRTSGMENTGELFF. The V and J genes are TRBV29-1 and TRBJ2-2; TRBD2 matches at 12 bases. V gave up 6 bases and J gave up 1 base; unmatched junction bases: 6. CDR1 SQVTM and CDR2 ANQGSEA come from the germline V gene. The CDR3 length is 16 residues.

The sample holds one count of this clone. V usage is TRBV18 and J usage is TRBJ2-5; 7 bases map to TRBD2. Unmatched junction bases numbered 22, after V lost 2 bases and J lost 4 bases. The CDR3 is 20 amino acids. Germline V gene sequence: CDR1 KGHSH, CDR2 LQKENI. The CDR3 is CASSPTTGTGGRAKGETQYF. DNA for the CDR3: TGTGCCAGCTCACCAACAACCGGAACGGGAGGCCGGGCCAAGGGAGAGACCCAGTACTTC.